A selection of T cell receptor beta chains follows, all from one sample in a study of blood T cell repertoires in COVID-19. Clones were sequenced by immunoSEQ multiplex PCR, and TCRdb holds only the in-frame ones, with some missing. The data hold approximately 97,000 clones, with over 75% observed a single time. The sequenced sample was peripheral blood. These receptor sequences come from a human donor in a cohort sampled during active COVID-19. Both conserved end residues are part of each CDR3. A D gene is named only where the DNA matches it firmly. Some rows mark clone size as missing; the rest say once, few, many or name a class of expanded clone.

clone size,D gene,J gene,V gene,CDR3 protein,CDR3 DNA
NA,TRBD2,TRBJ2-2,TRBV7-2,CASSPGTSGRTGELFF,TGTGCCAGCAGCCCAGGGACTAGCGGCCGCACCGGGGAGCTGTTTTTT
NA,TRBD1,TRBJ2-7,TRBV6-5,CASSYSRQGVEQYF,TGTGCCAGCAGTTACTCACGGCAGGGGGTCGAGCAGTACTTC
once,TRBD1,TRBJ2-7,TRBV28,CASTDRDRGDAYF,TGTGCCAGCACCGACCGGGACAGGGGTGATGCGTACTTC
NA,NA,TRBJ1-5,TRBV6-4,CAGTQGGPEHF,TGTGCCGGCACCCAGGGTGGCCCAGAGCATTTT
many,NA,TRBJ2-3,TRBV4-2,CASSQDGRGGLFDTQYF,TGTGCCAGCAGCCAAGATGGGAGGGGGGGCCTTTTTGATACGCAGTATTTT
NA,NA,TRBJ2-5,TRBV18,CASSPGSRDGGETQYF,TGTGCCAGCTCACCAGGCAGTAGGGACGGGGGAGAGACCCAGTACTTC
NA,TRBD1,TRBJ2-1,TRBV9,CASSVGNRGDSYNEQFF,TGTGCCAGCAGCGTAGGGAACAGGGGAGATTCCTACAATGAGCAGTTCTTC
NA,TRBD1,TRBJ2-7,TRBV24-1,CATSVVGDRDTTYEQYF,TGTGCCACCAGTGTTGTGGGGGACAGGGATACCACCTACGAGCAGTACTTC
NA,NA,TRBJ2-7,TRBV11-2,CASSLAGRGNEQYF,TGTGCCAGCAGCTTAGCTGGCAGGGGTAACGAGCAGTACTTC
once,TRBD1,TRBJ2-7,TRBV3-1/TRBV3-2,CASSQIAARTGNYEQYF,TGTGCCAGCAGCCAAATCGCTGCTCGGACAGGGAACTACGAGCAGTACTTC
NA,TRBD1,TRBJ1-2,TRBV19,CASSIDHRGPGYTF,TGTGCCAGTAGTATAGATCACAGGGGGCCCGGCTACACCTTC
NA,TRBD2,TRBJ2-3,TRBV7-2,CASRRERGSTDTQYF,TGTGCCAGCCGTAGGGAGCGGGGGAGCACAGATACGCAGTATTTT
NA,NA,TRBJ1-3,TRBV25-1,CASHGAGNTIYF,TGTGCCAGCCACGGGGCTGGAAACACCATATATTTT
few,TRBD1,TRBJ2-2,TRBV6-4,CASSDGTGNTGELFF,TGTGCCAGCAGTGACGGGACAGGGAACACCGGGGAGCTGTTTTTT
NA,NA,TRBJ2-2,TRBV30,CAWSVEGDGELFF,TGTGCCTGGAGCGTAGAGGGGGACGGGGAGCTGTTTTTT
NA,TRBD2,TRBJ2-2,TRBV2,CASSEGLAGVVTGELFF,TGTGCCAGCAGTGAAGGATTGGCGGGAGTGGTCACCGGGGAGCTGTTTTTT
NA,NA,TRBJ1-2,TRBV6-5,CASSTRGGRGGYTF,TGTGCCAGCAGTACCCGTGGAGGCAGGGGCGGCTACACCTTC
NA,NA,TRBJ1-4,TRBV10-3,CAISDNNEKLFF,TGTGCCATCAGTGACAATAATGAAAAACTGTTTTTT
NA,NA,TRBJ2-1,TRBV2,CASREGPLAFF,TGTGCCAGCAGGGAAGGTCCTTTGGCGTTCTTC
NA,NA,TRBJ1-2,TRBV4-3,CASSQDFPGHIYGYTF,TGCGCCAGCAGCCAAGATTTCCCGGGACACATCTATGGCTACACCTTC
NA,NA,TRBJ2-2,TRBV6-5,CASRQVNTGELFF,TGTGCCAGCAGACAGGTGAACACCGGGGAGCTGTTTTTT
NA,NA,TRBJ2-3,TRBV14,CASSLFRPPGTDTQYF,TGTGCCAGCAGCCTCTTTAGGCCACCAGGAACAGATACGCAGTATTTT
NA,TRBD2,TRBJ2-1,TRBV9,CASSVARTSSYNEQFF,TGTGCCAGCAGCGTAGCTAGGACTAGTTCCTACAATGAGCAGTTCTTC
NA,TRBD1,TRBJ1-1,TRBV12-3/TRBV12-4,CASSPGTGEAFF,TGTGCCAGCAGCCCCGGGACAGGGGAAGCTTTCTTT
NA,NA,TRBJ2-2,TRBV19,CASSIPLLSGANTGELFF,TGTGCCAGTAGTATACCCCTTCTCTCGGGGGCGAACACCGGGGAGCTGTTTTTT
NA,TRBD1,TRBJ2-1,TRBV5-8,CASSRGTGTYNEQFF,TGTGCCAGCAGCCGAGGGACAGGAACCTACAATGAGCAGTTCTTC
NA,NA,TRBJ2-2,TRBV7-3,CASSPRDTGELFF,TGTGCCAGCAGCCCGCGAGACACCGGGGAGCTGTTTTTT
NA,TRBD1,TRBJ1-1,TRBV4-2,CASSQPTGGIAFF,TGTGCCAGCAGCCAGCCGACAGGGGGGATAGCTTTCTTT
NA,NA,TRBJ2-1,TRBV7-3,CASSLDTGDNEQFF,TGTGCCAGCAGCCTTGACACCGGGGACAATGAGCAGTTCTTC
NA,NA,TRBJ2-7,TRBV5-1,CASSLESRETDEQYF,TGCGCCAGCAGCTTGGAGTCGCGGGAAACCGACGAGCAGTACTTC
NA,TRBD2,TRBJ2-1,TRBV19,CASSIAGGPYNEQFF,TGTGCCAGTAGTATAGCGGGAGGCCCTTACAATGAGCAGTTCTTC
NA,TRBD1,TRBJ1-2,TRBV27,CASSPRTGADYGYTF,TGTGCCAGCAGCCCCAGGACAGGGGCGGACTATGGCTACACCTTC
NA,TRBD2,TRBJ2-5,TRBV6-5,CASRPTSGGETQYF,TGTGCCAGCAGGCCGACTAGCGGGGGAGAGACCCAGTACTTC
once,NA,TRBJ2-7,TRBV19,CASSVVEGSYEQYF,TGTGCCAGTAGTGTAGTGGAGGGGTCCTACGAGCAGTACTTC
NA,NA,TRBJ2-1,TRBV13,CASSSGNNEQFF,TGTGCCAGCAGCAGCGGAAACAATGAGCAGTTCTTC
NA,NA,TRBJ2-7,TRBV9,CASSVGGKDYEQYF,TGTGCCAGCAGCGTAGGCGGGAAGGACTACGAGCAGTACTTC
NA,NA,TRBJ2-5,TRBV7-3,CASSLGGRETQYF,TGTGCCAGCAGCTTAGGTGGGAGAGAGACCCAGTACTTC
NA,TRBD1,TRBJ2-7,TRBV28,CASSSQGDHLEQYF,TGTGCCAGCAGCTCTCAGGGGGACCATCTCGAGCAGTACTTC
NA,NA,TRBJ1-2,TRBV7-2,CASSLVGNPRGYGYTF,TGTGCCAGCAGCTTAGTCGGAAACCCGCGGGGCTATGGCTACACCTTC
NA,NA,TRBJ1-2,TRBV19,CASSTLDRTARLLYGYTF,TGTGCCAGTAGTACTTTAGACAGGACAGCCCGGCTCCTATATGGCTACACCTTC
NA,NA,TRBJ2-1,TRBV15,CATSRDPAGRMFF,TGTGCCACCAGCAGAGATCCTGCAGGGAGGATGTTCTTC